This T cell receptor beta chain was sequenced for a study of cytomegalovirus exposure and HLA in healthy donors. Researchers ran the PCR with 60 Vbeta and 13 Jbeta primers. The repertoire was sequenced with immunoSEQ multiplex PCR; TCRdb's copy has only in-frame clones and lacks some. Seen here are some 76,000 clones, about four fifths observed once, and the top ten hold 9.5% to 13%. Study results and caveats: Looking again later, the authors saw that most CMV-associated TCR beta chains seemed HLA-restricted.

This clone was recorded only once. Its target is unknown. Germline loops: CDR1 SNHLY, CDR2 FYNNEI. The V gene end was trimmed by 9 bases and the J gene end by 4 bases; junction bases not matched to a gene: 7. The length of the CDR3 is 15 residues. Donors were ostensibly healthy at sampling, although undocumented immune exposures were probable. The sequenced material came from PBMCs. This TCR was sampled from a male donor in good health and CMV-seropositive. V and J are TRBV2 and TRBJ2-5, with 14 bases aligning to TRBD2. This CDR3 is CARQTSGGEPETQYF. The CDR3 nucleotides are TGTGCCAGGCAGACTAGCGGGGGGGAGCCAGAGACCCAGTACTTC.